This T cell receptor beta chain was recorded in a study of OX40 agonist ivuxolimab in advanced cancers. Study details: People who had prior anti-PD-1, anti-PD-L1 or anti-CTLA-4 therapy could take part, and about 37% had some.

General study findings and limits: In CD8+ T cells, expanded clones were on average more numerous than in CD4+. With doses of 0.1 to 3.0 mg/kg, CD4+ and CD8+ blood T cells had undergone clonal expansion by week 6.

Remarks on this clone: Its specificity is not known.

The study sampled blood at baseline, cycle 4 day 1, and cycle 7 day 1. Data came from immunoSEQ multiplex PCR; TCRdb stores just in-frame clones and leaves some out. The sample records roughly 20,000 clones, under 90% being singletons. Between the trimmed V and J ends, which lost 4 bases and 4 bases, there was a span of 7 bases. This CDR3 spans 12 amino acids. Germline CDR1 reads MNHEY; CDR2 reads SMNVEV (reference sequence). This TCR was sampled from an adult with an advanced solid tumor such as melanoma, head and neck, liver or kidney cancer. The V and J genes are TRBV27 and TRBJ2-5, with TRBD1 as a possible D gene (5 bases). The sample was CD4+ or CD8+ T cells sorted from blood, taken in a trial of the OX40 agonist ivuxolimab. The chain's CDR3 is CASSSGIETQYF. CDR3 DNA sequence: TGTGCCAGCAGTTCAGGGATAGAGACCCAGTACTTC.